The subject of this entry is one TCR beta chain. Its antigen is currently unknown. This sample is part of a study of T-cell reconstitution after alpha-beta-depleted transplantation in children. Unique molecular identifiers were incorporated during preparation of the TCRbeta library. One entry per CDR3 protein results from TCRdb running MiXCR on the PCR reads. Of approximately 190,000 distinct CDR3 sequences detected, around 9.2% appear once; the ten largest clones hold roughly 36%. In germline, CDR1 is SGHNT, CDR2 YYREEE (reference sequence). Germline trimming cut 1 base from V and 0 bases from J; bases unmatched to any gene: 12. The CDR3 contains 19 residues. General observations from the study: From newly produced T cells came most of the T-cell counts and diversity one year after transplant. Where some patients showed high TCRbeta diversity at day 60, it came from recipient T cells and thymic progenitors that had survived. Several hundred rapidly expanded clones from non-depleted graft cells reportedly supplied alpha-beta T cells about two months post-transplant.

This clonotype originated in a male patient between 2 and 9 years old who had a stem cell transplant for acute myeloid leukemia, so the T cells may come from the graft donor. The rearrangement links TRBV5-4 to TRBJ2-3; TRBD2 aligns across 9 bases. Material: PBMCs, mostly from graft donor cells, obtained 360 days after TCRalphabeta/CD19-depleted stem cell transplant. CDR3 nucleotide sequence: TGTGCCAGCAGCTTGCGGGCTAGCGGGACTTGGTCTAGCACAGATACGCAGTATTTT. This codes for CASSLRASGTWSSTDTQYF.